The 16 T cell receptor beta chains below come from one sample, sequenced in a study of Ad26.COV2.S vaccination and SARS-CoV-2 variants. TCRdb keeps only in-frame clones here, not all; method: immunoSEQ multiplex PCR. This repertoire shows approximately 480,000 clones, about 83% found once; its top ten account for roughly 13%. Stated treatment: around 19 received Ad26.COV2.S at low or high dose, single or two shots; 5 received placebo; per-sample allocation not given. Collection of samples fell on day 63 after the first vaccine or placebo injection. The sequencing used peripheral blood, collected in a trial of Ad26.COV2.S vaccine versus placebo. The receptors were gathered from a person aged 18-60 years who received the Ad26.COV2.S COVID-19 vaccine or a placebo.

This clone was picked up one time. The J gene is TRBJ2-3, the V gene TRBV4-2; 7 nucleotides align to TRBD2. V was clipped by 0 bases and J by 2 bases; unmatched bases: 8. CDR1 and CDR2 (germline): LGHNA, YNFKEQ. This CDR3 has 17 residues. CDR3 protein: CASSQDGGLADTDTQYF. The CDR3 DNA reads TGTGCCAGCAGCCAAGATGGGGGTCTAGCGGACACAGATACGCAGTATTTT.

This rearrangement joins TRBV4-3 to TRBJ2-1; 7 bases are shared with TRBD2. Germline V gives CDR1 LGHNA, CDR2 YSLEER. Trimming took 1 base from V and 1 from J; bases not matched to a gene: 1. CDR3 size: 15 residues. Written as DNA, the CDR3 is TGCGCCAGCAGCCAAGCGGGGGGATCCTACAATGAGCAGTTCTTC. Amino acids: CASSQAGGSYNEQFF.

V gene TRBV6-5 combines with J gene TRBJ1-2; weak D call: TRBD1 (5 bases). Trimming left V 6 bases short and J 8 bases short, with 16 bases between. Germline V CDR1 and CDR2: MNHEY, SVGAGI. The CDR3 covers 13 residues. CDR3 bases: TGTGCCAGCAGAGCCTCCGGGACGGGGGGCTACACCTTC. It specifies CASRASGTGGYTF.

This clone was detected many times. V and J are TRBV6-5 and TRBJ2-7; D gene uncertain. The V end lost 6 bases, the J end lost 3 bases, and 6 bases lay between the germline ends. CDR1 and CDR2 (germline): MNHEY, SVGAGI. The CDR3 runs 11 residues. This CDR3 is CASSTDYEQYF. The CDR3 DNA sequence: TGTGCCAGCAGCACGGACTACGAGCAGTACTTC.

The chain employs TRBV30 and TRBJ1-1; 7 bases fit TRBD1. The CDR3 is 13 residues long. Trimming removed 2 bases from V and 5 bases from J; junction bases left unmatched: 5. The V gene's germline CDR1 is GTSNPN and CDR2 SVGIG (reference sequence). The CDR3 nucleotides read TGTGCCTGGAGTCACAGGGGAAATACTGAAGCTTTCTTT. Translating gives CAWSHRGNTEAFF.

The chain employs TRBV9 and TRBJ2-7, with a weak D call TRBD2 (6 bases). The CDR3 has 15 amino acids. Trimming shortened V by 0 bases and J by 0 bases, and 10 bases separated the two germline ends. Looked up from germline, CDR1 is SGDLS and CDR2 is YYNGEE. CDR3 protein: CASSVGISGSYEQYF. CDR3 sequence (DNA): TGTGCCAGCAGCGTAGGCATTAGCGGCTCCTACGAGCAGTACTTC.

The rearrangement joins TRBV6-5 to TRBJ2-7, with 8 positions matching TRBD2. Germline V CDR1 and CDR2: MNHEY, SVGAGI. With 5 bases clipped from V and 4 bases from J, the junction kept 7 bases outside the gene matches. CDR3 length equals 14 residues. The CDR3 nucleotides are TGTGCCAGCAGTCCTCTCCCGGGGGGGTACGAGCAGTACTTC. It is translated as CASSPLPGGYEQYF.

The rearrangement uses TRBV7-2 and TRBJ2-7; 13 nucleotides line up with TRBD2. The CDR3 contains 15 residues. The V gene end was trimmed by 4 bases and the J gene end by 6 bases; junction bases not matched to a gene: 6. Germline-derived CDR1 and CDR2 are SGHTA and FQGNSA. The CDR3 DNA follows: TGTGCCAGCAGCTCAGGACTAGCGGGAGTCTTCGAGCAGTACTTC. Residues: CASSSGLAGVFEQYF.

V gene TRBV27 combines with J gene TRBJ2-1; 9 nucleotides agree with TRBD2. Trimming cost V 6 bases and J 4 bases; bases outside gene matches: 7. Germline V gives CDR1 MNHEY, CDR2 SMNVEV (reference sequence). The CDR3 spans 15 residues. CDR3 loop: CASRGSGRPYNEQFF. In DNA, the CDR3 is TGTGCCAGCAGGGGAAGCGGGAGGCCTTACAATGAGCAGTTCTTC.

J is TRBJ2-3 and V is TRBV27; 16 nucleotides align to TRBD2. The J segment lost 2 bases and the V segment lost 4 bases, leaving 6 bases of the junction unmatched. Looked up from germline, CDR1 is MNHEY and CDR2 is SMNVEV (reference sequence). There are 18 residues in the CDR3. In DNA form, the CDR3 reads TGTGCCAGCAGTTGGGGACTAGCGGGAGGGCCCGACACAGATACGCAGTATTTT. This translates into CASSWGLAGGPDTDTQYF.

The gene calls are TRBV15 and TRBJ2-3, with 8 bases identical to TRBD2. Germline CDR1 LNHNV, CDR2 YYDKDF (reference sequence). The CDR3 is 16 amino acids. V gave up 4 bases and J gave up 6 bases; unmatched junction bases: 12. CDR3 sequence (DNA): TGTGCCACCAGCACAATTACTAGCGGAAGGGGGGATACGCAGTATTTT. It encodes CATSTITSGRGDTQYF.

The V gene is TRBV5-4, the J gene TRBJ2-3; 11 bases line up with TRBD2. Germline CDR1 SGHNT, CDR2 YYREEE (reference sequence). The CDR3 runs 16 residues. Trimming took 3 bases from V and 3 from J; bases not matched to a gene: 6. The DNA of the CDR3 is TGTGCCAGCAGCTCCCCCACTAGCGGGAGAACAGATACGCAGTATTTT. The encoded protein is CASSSPTSGRTDTQYF.

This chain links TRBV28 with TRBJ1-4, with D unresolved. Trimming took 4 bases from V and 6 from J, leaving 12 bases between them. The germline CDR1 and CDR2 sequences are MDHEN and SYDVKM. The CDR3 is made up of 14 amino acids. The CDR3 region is CASSSPAGHEKLFF. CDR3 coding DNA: TGTGCCAGCAGTTCGCCGGCCGGGCATGAAAAACTGTTTTTT.

For the CDR3, the DNA is TGTGCCAGCAGCCCTCTTAGGACCGGACACCTGAACACTGAAGCTTTCTTT. Translated, it gives CASSPLRTGHLNTEAFF. V and J are TRBV5-4 and TRBJ1-1, with a weak D call TRBD1 (5 bases). Germline V lookup: CDR1 SGHNT, CDR2 YYREEE (reference sequence). Between the trimmed V and J ends, which lost 4 bases and 0 bases, there was a span of 19 bases. CDR3 size: 17 residues.

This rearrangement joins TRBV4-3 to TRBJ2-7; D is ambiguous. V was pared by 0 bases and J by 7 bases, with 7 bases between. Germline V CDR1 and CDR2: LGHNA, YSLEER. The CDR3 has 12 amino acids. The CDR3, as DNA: TGCGCCAGCAGCCAAGACCGGTTGGAGCAGTACTTC. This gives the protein CASSQDRLEQYF.

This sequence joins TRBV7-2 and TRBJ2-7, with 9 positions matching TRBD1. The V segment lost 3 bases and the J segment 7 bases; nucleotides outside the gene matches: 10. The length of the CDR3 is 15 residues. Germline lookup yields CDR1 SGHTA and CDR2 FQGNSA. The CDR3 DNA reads TGTGCCAGCAGCTTCTTGGGGGACAGGGTAGGGGAGCAGTACTTC. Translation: CASSFLGDRVGEQYF.